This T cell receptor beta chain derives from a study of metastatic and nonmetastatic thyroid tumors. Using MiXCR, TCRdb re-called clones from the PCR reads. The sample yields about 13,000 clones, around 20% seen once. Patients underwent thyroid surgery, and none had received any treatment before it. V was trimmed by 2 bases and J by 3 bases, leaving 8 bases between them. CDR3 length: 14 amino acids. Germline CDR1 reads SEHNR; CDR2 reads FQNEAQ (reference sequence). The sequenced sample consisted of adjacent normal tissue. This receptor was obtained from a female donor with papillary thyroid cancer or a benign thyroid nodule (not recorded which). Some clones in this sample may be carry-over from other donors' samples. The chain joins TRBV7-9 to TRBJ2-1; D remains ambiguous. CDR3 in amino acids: CASSLFTVYNEQFF. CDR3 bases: TGTGCCAGCAGCTTATTCACAGTCTACAATGAGCAGTTCTTC. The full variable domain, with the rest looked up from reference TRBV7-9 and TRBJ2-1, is DTGVSQNPRHKITKRGQNVTFRCDPISEHNRLYWYRQTLGQGPEFLTYFQNEAQLEKSRLLSDRFSAERPKGSFSTLEIQRTEQGDSAMYLCASSLFTVYNEQFFGPGTRLTVL.